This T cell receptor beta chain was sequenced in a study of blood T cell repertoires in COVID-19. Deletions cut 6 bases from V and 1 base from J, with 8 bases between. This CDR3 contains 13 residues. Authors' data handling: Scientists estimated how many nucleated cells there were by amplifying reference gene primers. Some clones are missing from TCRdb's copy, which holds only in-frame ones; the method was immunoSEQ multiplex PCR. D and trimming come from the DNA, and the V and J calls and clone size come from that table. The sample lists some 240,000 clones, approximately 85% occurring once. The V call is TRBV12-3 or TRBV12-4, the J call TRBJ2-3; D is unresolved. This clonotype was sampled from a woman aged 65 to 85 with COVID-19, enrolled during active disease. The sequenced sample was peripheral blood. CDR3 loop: CASSKLGTDTQYF. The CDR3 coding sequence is TGTGCCAGCAGCAAACTTGGCACAGATACGCAGTATTTT.